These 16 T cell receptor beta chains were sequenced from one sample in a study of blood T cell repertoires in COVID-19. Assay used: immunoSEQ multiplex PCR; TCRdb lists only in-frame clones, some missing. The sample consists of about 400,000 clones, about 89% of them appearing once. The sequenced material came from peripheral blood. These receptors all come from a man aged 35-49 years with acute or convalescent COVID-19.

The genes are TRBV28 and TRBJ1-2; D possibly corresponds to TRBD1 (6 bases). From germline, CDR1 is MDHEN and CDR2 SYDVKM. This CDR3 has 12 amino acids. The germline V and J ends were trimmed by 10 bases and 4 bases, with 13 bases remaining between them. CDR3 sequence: CATTTGFYGYTF. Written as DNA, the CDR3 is TGTGCCACCACCACAGGGTTCTATGGCTACACCTTC.

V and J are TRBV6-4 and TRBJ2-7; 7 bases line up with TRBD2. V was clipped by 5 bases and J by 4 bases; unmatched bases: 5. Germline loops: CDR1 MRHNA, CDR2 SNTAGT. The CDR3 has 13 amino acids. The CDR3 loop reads CASSSREGYEQYF. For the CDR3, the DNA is TGTGCCAGCAGTTCCAGGGAGGGATACGAGCAGTACTTC.

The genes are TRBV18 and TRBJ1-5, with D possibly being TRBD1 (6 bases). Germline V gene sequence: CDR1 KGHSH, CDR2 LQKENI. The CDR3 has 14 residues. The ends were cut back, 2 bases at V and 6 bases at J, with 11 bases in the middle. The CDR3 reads CASSPEAGVQPQHF. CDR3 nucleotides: TGTGCCAGCTCACCAGAGGCAGGGGTTCAGCCCCAGCATTTT.

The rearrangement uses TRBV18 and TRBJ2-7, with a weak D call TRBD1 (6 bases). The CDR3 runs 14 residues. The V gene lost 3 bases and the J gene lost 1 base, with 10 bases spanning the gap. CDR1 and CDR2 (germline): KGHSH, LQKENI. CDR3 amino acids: CASSPRQESYEQYF. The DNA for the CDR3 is TGTGCCAGCTCACCTCGACAGGAGTCCTACGAGCAGTACTTC.

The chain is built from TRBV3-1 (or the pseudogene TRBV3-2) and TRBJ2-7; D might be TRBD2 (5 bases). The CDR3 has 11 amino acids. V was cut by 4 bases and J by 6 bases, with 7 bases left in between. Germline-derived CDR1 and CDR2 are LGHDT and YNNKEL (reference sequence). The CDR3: CASSPGSEQYF. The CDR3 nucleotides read TGTGCCAGCAGCCCGGGGAGCGAGCAGTACTTC.

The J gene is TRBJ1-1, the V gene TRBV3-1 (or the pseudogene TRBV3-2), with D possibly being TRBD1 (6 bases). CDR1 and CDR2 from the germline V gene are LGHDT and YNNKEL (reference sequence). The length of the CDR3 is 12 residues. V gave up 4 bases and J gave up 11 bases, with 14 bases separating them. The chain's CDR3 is CASSRRQATAFF. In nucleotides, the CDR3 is TGTGCCAGCAGCCGGCGACAGGCTACGGCTTTCTTT.

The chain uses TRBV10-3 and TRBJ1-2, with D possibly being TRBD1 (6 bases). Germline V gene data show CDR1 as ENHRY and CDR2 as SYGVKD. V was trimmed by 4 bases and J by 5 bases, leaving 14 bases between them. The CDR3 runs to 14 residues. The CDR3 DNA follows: TGTGCCATCAGTGGGACAGCGGATACTTATGGCTACACCTTC. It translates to CAISGTADTYGYTF.

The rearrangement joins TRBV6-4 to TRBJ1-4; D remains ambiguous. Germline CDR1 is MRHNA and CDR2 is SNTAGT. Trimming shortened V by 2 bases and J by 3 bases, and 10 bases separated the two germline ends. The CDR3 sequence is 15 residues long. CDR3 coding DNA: TGTGCCAGCAGTGACGCTCGGGGTTCTAATGAAAAACTGTTTTTT. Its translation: CASSDARGSNEKLFF.

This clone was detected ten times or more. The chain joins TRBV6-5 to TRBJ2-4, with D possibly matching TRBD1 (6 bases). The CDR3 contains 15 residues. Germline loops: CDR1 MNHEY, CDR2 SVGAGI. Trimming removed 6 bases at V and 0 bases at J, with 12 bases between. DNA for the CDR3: TGTGCCAGCAGAACGGGACATCTAGCCAAAAACATTCAGTACTTC. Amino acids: CASRTGHLAKNIQYF.

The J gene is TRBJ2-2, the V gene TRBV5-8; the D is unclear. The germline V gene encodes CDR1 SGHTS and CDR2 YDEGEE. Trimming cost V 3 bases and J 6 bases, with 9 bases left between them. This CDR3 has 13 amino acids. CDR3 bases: TGTGCCAGCAGCTCGAGTTTCTCCGGGGAGCTGTTTTTT. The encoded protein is CASSSSFSGELFF.

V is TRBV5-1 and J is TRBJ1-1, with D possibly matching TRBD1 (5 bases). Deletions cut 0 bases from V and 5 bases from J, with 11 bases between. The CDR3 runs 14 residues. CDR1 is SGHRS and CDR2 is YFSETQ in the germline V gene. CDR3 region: CASSLAGVLTEAFF. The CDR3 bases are TGCGCCAGCAGCTTGGCGGGGGTATTGACTGAAGCTTTCTTT.

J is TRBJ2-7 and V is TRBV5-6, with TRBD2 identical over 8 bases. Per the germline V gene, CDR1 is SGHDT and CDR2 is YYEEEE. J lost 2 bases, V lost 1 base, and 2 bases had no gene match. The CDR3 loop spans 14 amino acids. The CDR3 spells CASSLPGLAYEQYF. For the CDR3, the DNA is TGTGCCAGCAGCTTGCCGGGACTAGCCTACGAGCAGTACTTC.

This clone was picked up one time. CDR3 residues: CASSWGHNQPQHF. In nucleotides, the CDR3 is TGTGCCAGCAGCTGGGGCCACAATCAGCCCCAGCATTTT. The rearrangement joins TRBV13 to TRBJ1-5; tentative D call: TRBD1 (5 bases). This CDR3 has 13 residues. V lost 4 bases, J lost 3 bases, and 7 bases lay in between. Germline V gene lookup returns CDR1 PRHDT and CDR2 FYEKMQ (reference sequence).

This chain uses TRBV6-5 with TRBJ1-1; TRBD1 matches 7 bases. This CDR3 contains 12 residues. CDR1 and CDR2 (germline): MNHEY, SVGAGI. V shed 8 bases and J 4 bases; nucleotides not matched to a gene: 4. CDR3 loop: CASVRQGTEAFF. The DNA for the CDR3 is TGTGCCAGCGTAAGACAGGGCACTGAAGCTTTCTTT.

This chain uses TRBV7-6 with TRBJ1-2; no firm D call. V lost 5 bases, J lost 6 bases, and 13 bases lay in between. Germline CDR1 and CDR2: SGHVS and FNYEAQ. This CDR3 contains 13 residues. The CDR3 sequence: CASSPAPGNGYTF. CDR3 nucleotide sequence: TGTGCCAGCAGCCCCGCTCCGGGTAATGGCTACACCTTC. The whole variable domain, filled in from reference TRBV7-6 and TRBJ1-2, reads GAGVSQSPRYKVTKRGQDVALRCDPISGHVSLYWYRQALGQGPEFLTYFNYEAQQDKSGLPNDRFSAERPEGSISTLTIQRTEQRDSAMYRCASSPAPGNGYTFGSGTRLTVV.

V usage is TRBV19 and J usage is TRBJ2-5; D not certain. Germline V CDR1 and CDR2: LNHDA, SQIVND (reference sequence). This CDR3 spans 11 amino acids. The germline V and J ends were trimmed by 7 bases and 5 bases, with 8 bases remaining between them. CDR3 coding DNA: TGTGCCAGTAAGGTGGAGGAGACCCAGTACTTC. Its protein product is CASKVEETQYF.